This T cell receptor (beta chain) comes out of a study of metastatic and nonmetastatic thyroid tumors. Whole-study findings and limits: In both blood and tumor samples, TCR beta diversity was reported significantly higher for malignant than benign nodules.

Looked up from germline, CDR1 is MNHEY and CDR2 is SVGAGI. Between the trimmed V and J ends, which lost 6 bases and 4 bases, there was a span of 27 bases. The CDR3 extends over 18 amino acids. Original handling: A distant-metastasis classifier for papillary thyroid cancer was built using CDR3 differences across clinicopathological groups. MiXCR reprocessed the PCR reads for TCRdb. TCRdb, not the authors, supplied the V and J calls. The table has about 12,000 clones, around 25% seen once. This clone has just a few counts. Its target is not known. Ahead of thyroid surgery, no patient had received treatment of any kind.

Material: blood. The chain couples TRBV6-5 to TRBJ1-2, with D maybe TRBD1 (5 bases). This receptor was taken from a male donor with papillary thyroid cancer or a benign thyroid nodule (not recorded which). Some clones in this sample may be carry-over from other donors' samples. The CDR3 sequence is CASSQETPREGHGYGYTF. Here the CDR3 DNA reads TGTGCCAGCAGCCAAGAAACCCCCCGGGAGGGGCACGGCTATGGCTACACCTTC.